This T cell receptor beta chain was obtained from a study of blood T cell repertoires in COVID-19. Overall study context: Collection of acute and convalescent COVID-19 samples took place in the United States, Italy and Spain.

Method: immunoSEQ multiplex PCR; TCRdb's copy keeps in-frame clones and lacks some. There are about 150,000 clones in the sample; roughly 84% occur only once, and approximately 7% lies in the top ten. The CDR3 covers 18 residues. The trim removed 7 bases at V and 0 bases at J, leaving 13 bases unmatched. CDR1 MDHEN and CDR2 SYDVKM come from the germline V gene. This clonotype was obtained from a man older than 75 with COVID-19, enrolled during active disease. Material for sequencing was peripheral blood. The chain links TRBV28 to TRBJ2-7; 12 bases match TRBD1. CDR3: CASIRDRGPIKVSYEQYF. The DNA for the CDR3 is TGTGCCAGCATCCGGGACAGGGGGCCTATTAAAGTCTCCTACGAGCAGTACTTC.